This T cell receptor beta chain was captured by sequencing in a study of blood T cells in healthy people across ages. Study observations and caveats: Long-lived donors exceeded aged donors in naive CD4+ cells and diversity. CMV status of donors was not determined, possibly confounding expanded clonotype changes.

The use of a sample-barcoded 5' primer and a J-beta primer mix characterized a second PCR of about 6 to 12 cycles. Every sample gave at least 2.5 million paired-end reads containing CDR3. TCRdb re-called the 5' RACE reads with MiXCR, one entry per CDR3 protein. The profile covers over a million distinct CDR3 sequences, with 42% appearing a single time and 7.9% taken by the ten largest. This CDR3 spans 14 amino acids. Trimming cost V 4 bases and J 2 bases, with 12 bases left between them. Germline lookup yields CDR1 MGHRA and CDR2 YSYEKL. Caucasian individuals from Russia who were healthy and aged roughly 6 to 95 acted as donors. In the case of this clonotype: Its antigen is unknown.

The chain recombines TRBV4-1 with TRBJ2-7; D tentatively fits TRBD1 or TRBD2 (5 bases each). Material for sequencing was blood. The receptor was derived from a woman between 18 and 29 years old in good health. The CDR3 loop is CASSLLGGTYEQYF. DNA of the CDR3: TGCGCCAGCAGCCTTCTTGGGGGTACCTACGAGCAGTACTTC.